The rows below give T cell receptor beta chains drawn from one sample of a study of PD-1 blockade in classical Hodgkin lymphoma. Profiled with immunoSEQ multiplex PCR; TCRdb holds only in-frame clones, not every one. The sample holds approximately 25,000 clones; roughly nine tenths are singletons and the top ten take roughly 0.58%. The sequenced material came from CD4+ T cells from blood. The receptors come from a human donor with classical Hodgkin lymphoma. Both conserved end residues are part of each CDR3. A D gene is named only where the DNA matches it firmly. The size entry is marked missing in some rows and otherwise reads once, few, many or a size class.

>TRBJ2-5|TRBV29-1|11|once|-
CSVQVRETQYF
TGCAGCGTCCAGGTCCGGGAGACCCAGTACTTC
>TRBJ1-2|TRBV7-9|13|-|-
CASSKRQGYGYTF
TGTGCCAGCAGCAAAAGGCAGGGGTATGGCTACACCTTC
>TRBJ1-2|TRBV19|13|once|-
CASSTNQVGGYTF
TGTGCCAGTAGTACCAATCAGGTCGGGGGCTACACCTTC
>TRBJ2-7|TRBV6-5|13|-|-
CASRGGESYEQYF
TGTGCCAGCAGAGGCGGCGAATCCTACGAGCAGTACTTC
>TRBJ1-4|TRBV5-4|16|-|TRBD1
CASSLAPGTVNEKLFF
TGTGCCAGCAGCTTGGCCCCCGGGACAGTGAATGAAAAACTGTTTTTT
>TRBJ2-7|TRBV5-5|12|-|-
CASSLAPYEQYF
TGTGCCAGCAGCTTGGCTCCCTACGAGCAGTACTTC
>TRBJ1-5|TRBV7-8|13|-|-
CASSLVGNQPQHF
TGTGCCAGCAGCTTAGTGGGGAATCAGCCCCAGCATTTT
>TRBJ1-2|TRBV11-2|14|once|-
CASSLDRGNYGYTF
TGTGCCAGCAGCTTAGACCGGGGGAACTATGGCTACACCTTC
>TRBJ2-6|TRBV7-6|14|-|-
CASSLSSGANVLTF
TGTGCCAGCAGCCTAAGCTCTGGGGCCAACGTCCTGACTTTC
>TRBJ2-3|TRBV9|15|-|TRBD1
CASSPRTGGTDTQYF
TGTGCCAGCAGCCCGAGGACAGGCGGCACAGATACGCAGTATTTT
>TRBJ1-2|TRBV6-5|14|-|TRBD1
CASSRDRGKYGYTF
TGTGCCAGCAGTCGGGACAGGGGGAAGTATGGCTACACCTTC
>TRBJ2-7|TRBV27|11|-|-
CASRDGYEQYF
TGTGCCAGCAGGGACGGCTACGAGCAGTACTTC
>TRBJ2-3|TRBV11-1|17|-|-
CASSLDGSGFGTDTQYF
TGTGCCAGCAGCTTAGATGGCAGTGGGTTCGGCACAGATACGCAGTATTTT
>TRBJ2-1|TRBV7-2|15|-|-
CASSLVGPSYNEQFF
TGTGCCAGCAGCTTAGTAGGTCCAAGTTACAATGAGCAGTTCTTC
>TRBJ2-2|TRBV4-1|14|few|-
CASSPPLRGGELFF
TGCGCCAGCAGCCCCCCTTTACGAGGGGGAGAGCTGTTTTTT
>TRBJ2-3|TRBV5-5|16|-|TRBD2
CASSSPGGLSTDTQYF
TGTGCCAGCAGCTCCCCGGGGGGGTTAAGCACAGATACGCAGTATTTT
>TRBJ1-4|TRBV19|15|-|-
CASSLGQGISEKLFF
TGTGCCAGTAGTTTGGGGCAGGGGATAAGTGAAAAACTGTTTTTT
>TRBJ1-2|TRBV7-9|13|once|-
CASSLRRFYGYTF
TGTGCCAGCAGCTTGCGGCGTTTCTATGGCTACACCTTC
>TRBJ2-5|TRBV5-1|9|-|-
CAVAETQYF
TGCGCCGTCGCAGAGACCCAGTACTTC
>TRBJ2-7|TRBV7-2|12|-|TRBD2
CASSSPGRERDF
TGTGCCAGCAGCTCCCCTGGGAGGGAGAGGGACTTC
>TRBJ2-7|TRBV7-9|13|-|-
CASSLGTVWEQYF
TGTGCCAGCAGCTTAGGGACGGTCTGGGAGCAGTACTTC
>TRBJ2-3|TRBV5-3|15|-|-
CARSLYGDHTDTQYF
TGTGCCAGAAGCTTGTACGGAGACCACACAGATACGCAGTATTTT